Listed here is a single T cell receptor (beta chain). This sample was taken from a study of blood T cell repertoires in COVID-19. Study processing details: Amplification of reference gene primers provided the estimated nucleated cell counts. The data were produced by immunoSEQ multiplex PCR, yet TCRdb's version contains in-frame clones alone and is incomplete. V, J and clone size reflect that table, while D and trimming were determined from the DNA. The sample lists almost 250,000 clones, around nine tenths occurring once. The V and J ends lost 4 bases and 8 bases respectively, with 16 bases between them. The germline CDR1 and CDR2 sequences are KGHDR and SFDVKD. CDR3 size: 14 residues.

Input material: peripheral blood. The chain has TRBV24-1 and TRBJ1-2, with D possibly TRBD1 on 6 matching bases. This sequence originates from a woman aged 55-75 years who had recovered from COVID-19. The CDR3 DNA follows: TGTGCCACCAGTGACGCCGGGACAAACGGGGGCTACACCTTC. Translated: CATSDAGTNGGYTF.